This record concerns one T cell receptor (beta chain) sequence. It has no known antigen specificity. No base quality information exists; no much larger clone differs at one position. This sample was included in a study of OX40 agonist ivuxolimab in advanced cancers. For context, the study as a whole: Ivuxolimab, which targeted the costimulatory receptor OX40 (CD134), was an agonistic, fully human IgG2 monoclonal antibody. Prior anti-PD-1, anti-PD-L1 or anti-CTLA-4 therapy was permitted, and checkpoint inhibitors had been received by around 39% of dose-escalation patients. Of the roughly 51 dose-escalation patients, hepatocellular carcinoma was present in about 20, melanoma in approximately 15, renal cell carcinoma in 9 and head and neck cancer in 9. Peripheral TCRbeta sequencing was intended to test whether TCR sequence diversity was altered and clonal T-cell expansion was caused by ivuxolimab. Three dose-escalation patients achieved partial responses, one with hepatocellular carcinoma and two with cutaneous melanoma. Intravenous ivuxolimab was administered to patients every 2 weeks at six dose levels: 0.01, 0.1, 0.3, 1.5, 3 and 10 mg/kg. The paper reports the monotherapy dose-escalation portion (N of about 50 patients) of the phase I ivuxolimab trial. A male proportion of around 81% and a mean age of roughly 58 years, ranging from roughly 23 to 90, were recorded for the dose-escalation cohort. What the work shows at the level of the full study, not this receptor alone: Which antigens the clonally expanded peripheral T cells were specific for was not determined. In partial responders in the 0.1-3.0 mg/kg groups, normalized peripheral clonal expansion was found to be among the lowest, especially among CD8+ T cells. After ivuxolimab, CD8+ T cells had more expanded clones than CD4+ T cells on average. Low levels of normalized T-cell clonal expansion were also seen in some nonresponding patients. At doses from 0.1 to 3.0 mg/kg, clonal expansion was seen in both CD4+ and CD8+ blood T cells between baseline and week 6.

Patients with autoimmune disease history or receiving systemic immunosuppression were excluded from the trial. Peripheral blood for TCR sequencing was collected from all dose cohorts at baseline, on cycle 4 day 1, and on cycle 7 day 1. The samples were taken from a phase I, first-in-human, multicenter, open-label dose-escalation trial of ivuxolimab. Adults with locally advanced or metastatic melanoma, renal cell, hepatocellular, or head and neck squamous cell carcinoma were enrolled in the trial. Before TCR sequencing, CD4+ T cells and CD8+ T cells were sorted from peripheral blood as separate populations. CDR1 is given as MNHEY and CDR2 as SMNVEV, both from the germline V gene (reference sequence). The CDR3, cysteine through phenylalanine, is 16 amino acids long. The read is trimmed to its CDR3 DNA, 48 bases read in frame from base 1. Ends trimmed: V by 5 bases, J by 1 base; bases unmatched to a gene: 8.

Genomic DNA was isolated from the sorted cells so that the TCRbeta CDR3 region could be sequenced. The immunoSEQ Assay was used to sequence the TCRbeta CDR3 regions. TCRdb carries this immuneACCESS record with in-frame sequences only. Its versions omit some clonotypes, under half of them owing to an unresolved V gene in the studies checked, with the rest unexplained. The table for this sample lists roughly 64,000 clones; approximately 84% of them were counted only once. The ten most abundant clones make up approximately 2.2% of the sample. This receptor was obtained from an adult with an advanced solid tumor such as melanoma, head and neck, liver or kidney cancer. The sequenced sample was CD4+ or CD8+ T cells sorted from blood, obtained in a trial of the OX40 agonist ivuxolimab. The chain is made from TRBV27 and TRBJ1-1; TRBD1 matches 9 bases in the middle. The CDR3 in this case is CASSPGQGRRNTEAFF. The sequenced DNA: TGTGCCAGCAGTCCCGGACAGGGGAGAAGGAACACTGAAGCTTTCTTT.